A single sample gave rise to the 8 T cell receptor beta chains below, sequenced in a study of identical twins (dated by TCRdb to about 2016). The method behind the library was 5' RACE. Sequenced on an Illumina HiSeq 2000. The raw public data were reprocessed by TCRdb itself: fastp quality trimming at Q25, MiXCR clonotype calling, in-frame beta chains only. Duplicate CDR3 protein sequences are folded into a single record with the most common DNA and genes. In this sample the table shows approximately 500,000 distinct CDR3 sequences, roughly a quarter of which occur a single time. Clones ranked in the top ten supply 2.5% to 3.5% of the sample. These data were also filed under a second study, of T cells expressing NK-cell markers.

Sequencing used CD4+ T cells sorted from blood. The receptors originated from a woman aged 18-35 years in good health.

The rearrangement joins TRBV12-3 or TRBV12-4 to TRBJ1-2; D is possibly TRBD1 (5 bases). Between the trimmed V and J ends, which lost 5 bases and 3 bases, there was a span of 16 bases. There are 15 residues in the CDR3. The CDR3 DNA sequence: TGTGCCAGCAGTAGAGAGGTGGGGGACCACTATGGCTACACCTTC. It yields the protein CASSREVGDHYGYTF.

There are a few counts of this clonotype. The V gene is TRBV19, the J gene TRBJ1-5; no reliable D call. Trimming removed 6 bases from V and 10 bases from J, with 13 bases in between. Per the germline V gene, CDR1 is LNHDA and CDR2 is SQIVND (reference sequence). The CDR3 loop spans 12 amino acids. CDR3 sequence: CASRNDVSPQHF. In DNA, the CDR3 is TGTGCCAGTAGAAATGATGTTTCCCCCCAGCATTTT.

This clonotype was seen only a few times. This chain's CDR3 is CASSYPLGLAGGSRNEQFF. CDR3 DNA sequence: TGTGCCAGCAGTTACCCGTTAGGGCTAGCGGGAGGTAGCCGGAATGAGCAGTTCTTC. The chain couples TRBV6-2 or TRBV6-3 to TRBJ2-1, with 11 bases matching TRBD2. This CDR3 region has 19 residues. Trimming cost V 2 bases and J 7 bases; bases outside gene matches: 16. The germline V gene encodes CDR1 MNHEY and CDR2 SVGEGT.

This chain links TRBV3-1 with TRBJ2-2; D is uncertain. Trimming cost V 6 bases and J 3 bases, with 14 bases left between them. This CDR3 spans 15 amino acids. Germline-derived CDR1 and CDR2 are LGHDT and YNNKEL (reference sequence). The CDR3 spells CASRRPGVYTGELFF. CDR3 in DNA: TGTGCCAGCAGACGCCCCGGAGTTTACACCGGGGAGCTGTTTTTT. The entire variable domain, with the rest obtained from reference TRBV3-1 and TRBJ2-2, is as follows: DTAVSQTPKYLVTQMGNDKSIKCEQNLGHDTMYWYKQDSKKFLKIMFSYNNKELIINETVPNRFSPKSPDKAHLNLHINSLELGDSAVYFCASRRPGVYTGELFFGEGSRLTVL.

The gene calls are TRBV7-6 and TRBJ2-5; weak D call: TRBD2 (6 bases). CDR3 length: 15 residues. The ends were cut back, 9 bases at V and 2 bases at J, with 19 bases in the middle. Per germline, CDR1 SGHVS and CDR2 FNYEAQ. The CDR3 coding sequence is TGTGCCAGTACCCGTGCCCCGGGACTGCAAGAGACCCAGTACTTC. Translation gives CASTRAPGLQETQYF.

The rearrangement links TRBV20-1 to TRBJ2-1; D is perhaps TRBD2 (6 bases). This CDR3 region has 15 residues. CDR1 and CDR2 from the germline V gene are DFQATT and SNEGSKA (reference sequence). V lost 4 bases and J lost 10, with 23 bases in between. CDR3 amino acids: CSAITGQRVIEEQFF. The CDR3 nucleotides read TGCAGTGCTATTACCGGCCAGCGGGTGATCGAGGAGCAGTTCTTC.

V usage is TRBV5-1 and J usage is TRBJ2-1; D not certain. V gave up 4 bases and J gave up 6 bases, with 14 bases separating them. This CDR3 is built from 14 residues. Germline V gene lookup returns CDR1 SGHRS and CDR2 YFSETQ. The CDR3 DNA reads TGCGCCAGCAGCGCCGGGCCGGCCGTCAATGAGCAGTTCTTC. Its protein product is CASSAGPAVNEQFF.

In this sample, this clonotype turned up many times. The chain combines TRBV12-3 or TRBV12-4 with TRBJ1-1; tentatively, D is TRBD1 (5 bases). Deletions cut 3 bases from V and 2 bases from J, with 13 bases between. The CDR3 extends over 15 amino acids. The CDR3 region has the DNA TGTGCCAGCAGTTTCGGGGCAGGCGTTAACACTGAAGCTTTCTTT. Protein product: CASSFGAGVNTEAFF.